Here is one T cell receptor (beta chain) with its context. The target antigen is unknown. The data were obtained in a study of cytomegalovirus exposure and HLA in healthy donors. Study results and caveats: TCR beta chains numbering more than 150 were designated cytomegalovirus-associated. Sequencing likely caused a cluster of highly shared sequence variants. A later analysis linked around 17,000 TCR beta sequences to HLA alleles at 0.05 false discovery rate. Further analysis, carried out later, found HLA-associated TCR beta chains more clonally expanded than equally common other chains.

The length of the CDR3 is 14 residues. CDR1 and CDR2 (germline): MNHNY, SVGAGI (reference sequence). Trimming took off 6 bases at V and 0 bases at J, with 9 bases between the two ends. PCR used 60 Vbeta primers and 13 Jbeta primers. The assay was immunoSEQ multiplex PCR, and TCRdb's table has in-frame clones only and misses some. The sample shows 100,000 to 140,000 clones, more than 70% of them seen only once. The specimen was PBMCs. The chain joins TRBV6-6 to TRBJ1-5; possibly TRBD1 for D (5 bases). The TCR sequence derives from a man aged 25-40 years in good health and CMV-seronegative. The CDR3 sequence is CASRDIYSNQPQHF. DNA of the CDR3: TGTGCCAGCAGGGACATTTATAGCAATCAGCCCCAGCATTTT.